This TCR beta chain derives from a study of CD8+ T cells in alopecia areata. Treatment indicated: oral pan-JAK inhibitor, 5-10 mg twice daily. Only one count was recorded for this clone. RNA, once extracted, was reverse transcribed into cDNA for use as the sequencing template. Sequencing used immunoSEQ multiplex PCR; TCRdb keeps in-frame clones, though not all of them. The top ten hold roughly 0.71% of the sample, which has approximately 170,000 clones, 45% to 75% seen once. The sample in question was CD4+ T cells sorted from blood, obtained at week 4, from a patient treated with tofacitinib. This TCR was sampled from a human donor with alopecia areata.

The CDR3 DNA is TGTGCCTGGAGTGGACTAGCGGGAGAAGATACGCAGTATTTT. It translates to CAWSGLAGEDTQYF. The chain employs TRBV30 and TRBJ2-3, with 12 bases fitting TRBD2. The germline V gene has CDR1 GTSNPN and CDR2 SVGIG (reference sequence). V dropped 1 base and J dropped 5; count of bases not matched to a gene: 1. The CDR3 totals 14 residues.